This TCR beta chain was documented in a study of cytomegalovirus exposure and HLA in healthy donors. Overall study results and limits: A few of the chains that were CMV-associated were confirmed in vitro to be specific for CMV antigens.

The ends lost 5 bases at V and 1 base at J; junction bases unmatched: 4. The CDR3 sequence is 15 residues long. The V gene's germline CDR1 is SGHVS and CDR2 FNYEAQ. This clone was observed a few times. The antigen is not known. Repertoires were generated with immunoSEQ multiplex PCR, while TCRdb's copy carries only in-frame clones and drops some. The sample contains some 100,000 clones, about 83% of which appear only once. Input material: PBMCs. This clonotype was sampled from a man aged 18-30 years in good health and CMV-seronegative. The chain carries TRBV7-6 and TRBJ2-3; 9 nucleotides align to TRBD2. The CDR3 DNA sequence: TGTGCCAGCAGCGCTAGGACTAGCGGCACAGATACGCAGTATTTT. Translation gives CASSARTSGTDTQYF.